These T cell receptor beta chains were read from a single sample in a study of T cell responses to AZD1222 COVID-19 vaccine. Generated by immunoSEQ multiplex PCR, the TCRdb table keeps only in-frame clones and is missing some. The table lists around 150,000 clones, 94% of them singletons, with around 1.3% in the top ten. Here the sequenced sample was peripheral blood, taken on day 0 of AZD1222 vaccination. Receptors originate from an adult in good health. The CDR3 runs from the conserved cysteine through the conserved F or W.

CDR3 length,V gene,CDR3 protein
15,TRBV4-3,CASSQDAGNNEKLFF
13,TRBV5-8,CASSLRGADTQYF
14,TRBV11-1,CASSKKRMNTEAFF
13,TRBV30,CAWSRAYKETQYF
13,TRBV7-9,CASSLAGGGEAFF
15,TRBV11-2,CASSLEGEGVYGYTF
14,TRBV5-1,CASSSRLSGNTIYF
16,TRBV7-8,CASRHYGDSVQETQYF
17,TRBV4-3,CASSQDRTATSTDTQYF
15,TRBV7-9,CASSATNRLGDEQFF
15,TRBV19,CASSVLAGVSNEQFF
15,TRBV7-9,CASSSGTSETGSQYF
15,TRBV11-2,CASSQGPGEQETQYF
13,TRBV2,CASDPESNQPQHF
14,TRBV5-1,CASSPGGSTGELFF
16,TRBV6-4,CASSPGQGAVDTEAFF
14,TRBV7-9,CASSLGQGFTEAFF
13,TRBV24-1,CATSAAGRETQYF
13,TRBV2,CASVGSRNTEAFF
14,TRBV6-5,CASSATGSNSPLHF
14,TRBV7-2,CASSLEGGYWGYTF
16,TRBV7-9,CASSLSLVEGGETQYF
15,TRBV3-1/TRBV3-2,CASSQAAGGGYGYTF
12,TRBV9,CASSQDRETQYF
15,TRBV7-2,CASSSRMLSNQPQHF
16,TRBV5-1,CASTAGSGAGTDTQYF
15,TRBV4-3,CASSQDRAGTDTQYF
14,TRBV19,CASSDRGIWSPLHF
20,TRBV3-1/TRBV3-2,CASSQGLCGTPGLADNEQFF
14,TRBV6-2/TRBV6-3,CASSYPGGADTQYF
13,TRBV19,CASSIDFLPGYTF
20,TRBV28,CASSFASTPGQGFSDYGYTF
14,TRBV7-8,CASSLGQLNEKLFF
16,TRBV30,CAWSRGTGATNEKLFF
15,TRBV10-2,CASRLNRGDNSPLHF
11,TRBV5-8,CASSLHGTQYF
14,TRBV3-1/TRBV3-2,CASSMGPWHSPLHF
14,TRBV4-1,CASSQEGGTDTQYF